A single sample gave rise to the 28 T cell receptor beta chains below, sequenced in a study of T cell repertoires in cytomegalovirus infection. TCRdb reprocessed the reads via MiXCR and lists one record per CDR3 protein. The table includes 700,000 to 950,000 distinct CDR3 sequences, 32% detected once. These receptors' targets are unknown. The sample consisted of cultured CD8+ T cells from PBMCs, taken from culture after CMV antigen stimulation. The receptors stem from a human donor in good health (CMV status not recorded). Some clones in this sample may be carry-over from other donors' samples.

This clonotype was found a few times. V gene TRBV9 combines with J gene TRBJ1-1; D remains unclear. Germline loops: CDR1 SGDLS, CDR2 YYNGEE. The CDR3 is 18 amino acids. Trimming took 0 bases from V and 0 from J, leaving 18 bases between them. The CDR3 loop reads CASSVVPATETLNTEAFF. In DNA, the CDR3 is TGTGCCAGCAGCGTAGTGCCGGCCACCGAGACACTGAACACTGAAGCTTTCTTT.

The CDR3 reads CASSYSPNEKLFF. CDR3 coding DNA: TGTGCCAGCAGTTACTCACCTAATGAAAAACTGTTTTTT. The chain combines TRBV6-6 with TRBJ1-4; D gene ambiguous. Germline V CDR1 and CDR2: MNHNY, SVGAGI (reference sequence). Trimming pared 0 bases from V and 3 bases from J, leaving 2 bases between. The CDR3 runs 13 residues.

This clonotype has at least ten counts. The gene calls are TRBV7-6 and TRBJ2-5; D is unclear. V was trimmed by 5 bases and J by 5 bases, leaving 15 bases between them. Germline V CDR1 and CDR2: SGHVS, FNYEAQ. This CDR3 has 14 amino acids. The chain's CDR3 is CASSPLYQEETQYF. In DNA, the CDR3 is TGTGCCAGCAGCCCCCTCTACCAGGAGGAGACCCAGTACTTC.

This clonotype was counted ten times or more. The rearrangement links TRBV7-2 to TRBJ1-4, with 8 bases aligning to TRBD1. Trimming cost V 4 bases and J 13 bases; bases outside gene matches: 8. The germline gives CDR1 SGHTA, CDR2 FQGNSA. There are 13 residues in the CDR3. CDR3: CASSSILGQGLFF. The CDR3 DNA reads as TGTGCCAGCAGCTCTATCCTTGGACAGGGACTGTTTTTT.

The chain has TRBV7-3 and TRBJ2-3; TRBD2 matches at 9 bases. The CDR3 contains 19 residues. Losses at the gene ends were 2 bases for V and 1 base for J; bases not matched to a gene: 13. Germline CDR1 reads SGHTA; CDR2 reads FQGTGA. This chain's CDR3 is CASSLGWSSGDDGTDTQYF. CDR3 bases: TGTGCCAGCAGCTTAGGATGGTCTAGCGGGGATGACGGCACAGATACGCAGTATTTT.

The chain is built from TRBV18 and TRBJ2-3; 13 bases fit TRBD2. From germline, CDR1 is KGHSH and CDR2 LQKENI. The V and J ends lost 3 bases and 4 bases, in that order; junction bases with no gene match: 10. CDR3 length: 18 amino acids. CDR3 bases: TGTGCCAGCTCACCGACTAGCGGGGGGCGCATACCCGCAGATACGCAGTATTTT. Translation: CASSPTSGGRIPADTQYF.

This chain links TRBV6-2 or TRBV6-3 with TRBJ1-4; tentative D call: TRBD1 (5 bases). Germline CDR1 reads MNHEY; CDR2 reads SVGEGT. Trimming took 5 bases from V and 0 from J, leaving 13 bases between them. CDR3 length: 16 residues. CDR3 nucleotide sequence: TGTGCCAGCAGTAGTCCGACAGAAGCAACTAATGAAAAACTGTTTTTT. It yields the protein CASSSPTEATNEKLFF.

Comments on this clonotype: Its ends do not fully match the called genes, so a read error is possible. The chain combines TRBV9 with TRBJ2-3; a weak D match, TRBD1 (6 bases). The CDR3 is made up of 13 amino acids. Per the germline V gene, CDR1 is SGDLS and CDR2 is YYNGEE. The CDR3 nucleotides are TGTACCAGCAGCCTAGGACAGAGGGATACGCAGTATTTT. This translates into CTSSLGQRDTQYF.

This sequence joins TRBV27 and TRBJ2-1; no firm D call. The V end lost 4 bases, the J end lost 8 bases, and 18 bases lay between the germline ends. Germline V lookup: CDR1 MNHEY, CDR2 SMNVEV (reference sequence). The length of the CDR3 is 15 residues. In DNA form, the CDR3 reads TGTGCCAGCAGTTGGGTTTCGTCATCTATCGATGAGCAGTTCTTC. It translates to CASSWVSSSIDEQFF.

This sequence joins TRBV5-6 and TRBJ2-3, with D uncertain. V lost 3 bases to trimming and J lost 5 bases, with 19 bases between them. CDR3 length equals 16 residues. Per germline, CDR1 SGHDT and CDR2 YYEEEE. The CDR3 reads CASSSRFRQERDTQYF. The CDR3 DNA reads TGTGCCAGCAGCTCCCGTTTCAGGCAAGAAAGAGATACGCAGTATTTT.

Turning to this clonotype: At one end the junction does not follow the germline gene, possibly because of a read error. The chain links TRBV7-6 to TRBJ1-2, with D possibly TRBD1 on 5 matching bases. Germline lookup yields CDR1 SGHVS and CDR2 FNYEAQ. The CDR3 sequence is 14 residues long. CDR3 bases: TGTGCCAGCAGCTTATCAGGGCGGGGTTATGGATACACCTTC. This sequence encodes CASSLSGRGYGYTF. The whole variable domain, remainder taken from reference TRBV7-6 and TRBJ1-2, is GAGVSQSPRYKVTKRGQDVALRCDPISGHVSLYWYRQALGQGPEFLTYFNYEAQQDKSGLPNDRFSAERPEGSISTLTIQRTEQRDSAMYRCASSLSGRGYGYTFGSGTRLTVV.

This clonotype was observed at least ten times. The CDR3, as DNA: TGTGCCAGCAGCTTAGATTGGGCAGGGAACTATGGCTACACCTTC. Translating gives CASSLDWAGNYGYTF. This sequence joins TRBV7-8 and TRBJ1-2, with D possibly being TRBD1 (5 bases). The CDR3 is made up of 15 amino acids. Trimming cost V 1 base and J 2 bases, with 11 bases left between them. Germline V gene lookup returns CDR1 SGHVS and CDR2 FQNEAQ.

The chain links TRBV4-3 to TRBJ2-3; 7 bases fit TRBD2. The trim removed 0 bases at V and 2 bases at J, leaving 8 bases unmatched. This CDR3 region has 17 residues. The germline V gene encodes CDR1 LGHNA and CDR2 YSLEER. The CDR3 DNA reads as TGCGCCAGCAGCCAAGATTCGACGGGGGGTAACACAGATACGCAGTATTTT. It is translated as CASSQDSTGGNTDTQYF.

The chain joins TRBV10-2 to TRBJ2-4, with D maybe TRBD1 (6 bases). Trimming took off 3 bases at V and 6 bases at J, with 18 bases between the two ends. Germline CDR1 reads WSHSY; CDR2 reads SAAADI. CDR3 size: 16 residues. CDR3: CASSDGTGIDINIQYF. Written as DNA, the CDR3 is TGCGCCAGCAGTGATGGAACAGGGATAGATATAAACATTCAGTACTTC.

This clonotype was detected only a few times. V gene TRBV29-1 combines with J gene TRBJ2-7, with 7 bases fitting TRBD1. V lost 6 bases, J lost 3 bases, and 8 bases stayed unmatched. CDR3 length: 13 amino acids. Looked up from germline, CDR1 is SQVTM and CDR2 is ANQGSEA. CDR3 DNA: TGCAGCGTCAGAACAGGGGTAAGCTACGAGCAGTACTTC. Translated: CSVRTGVSYEQYF.

This clonotype was counted ten times or more. The genes are TRBV27 and TRBJ1-2; D might be TRBD1 (6 bases). The V gene's germline CDR1 is MNHEY and CDR2 SMNVEV (reference sequence). CDR3 length: 13 amino acids. V was pared by 6 bases and J by 5 bases, with 13 bases between. The CDR3 sequence: CASRRGANYGYTF. CDR3 sequence (DNA): TGTGCCAGCAGGAGGGGGGCGAATTATGGCTACACCTTC.

This clonotype has a count of ten or more. The chain carries TRBV7-8 and TRBJ1-2, with D uncertain. Trimming pared 3 bases from V and 8 bases from J, leaving 13 bases between. In germline, CDR1 is SGHVS, CDR2 FQNEAQ. This CDR3 contains 13 residues. As DNA, the CDR3 is TGTGCCAGCAGCTTTATTTTTTCGGAAGGCTACACCTTC. Protein sequence: CASSFIFSEGYTF.

Ten or more counts support this clonotype. This sequence joins TRBV7-6 and TRBJ2-5; unclear D gene. V lost 2 bases and J lost 1, with 11 bases in between. Germline lookup yields CDR1 SGHVS and CDR2 FNYEAQ. The CDR3 runs to 15 residues. The CDR3 reads CASSLNPESQETQYF. The CDR3 region has the DNA TGTGCCAGCAGCTTAAATCCGGAATCCCAAGAGACCCAGTACTTC.

Regarding this clonotype: One base away lies a much larger clone, so this may be a sequencing read error. The chain employs TRBV9 and TRBJ2-1, with 11 bases aligning to TRBD2. The CDR3 covers 16 residues. J was trimmed by 5 bases and V by 3 bases; bases with no gene match: 7. The germline gives CDR1 SGDLS, CDR2 YYNGEE. The DNA of the CDR3 is TGTGCCAGCAGCGGATCCCTAGCGGGGGGTGACAATGAGCAGTTCTTC. Translated: CASSGSLAGGDNEQFF. Combining the CDR3 with reference TRBV9 and TRBJ2-1 gives the whole variable domain DSGVTQTPKHLITATGQRVTLRCSPRSGDLSVYWYQQSLDQGLQFLIQYYNGEERAKGNILERFSAQQFPDLHSELNLSSLELGDSALYFCASSGSLAGGDNEQFFGPGTRLTVL.

CDR3 residues: CSATSGGAVGELFF. DNA for the CDR3: TGCAGCGCTACTAGCGGGGGGGCCGTAGGGGAGCTGTTTTTT. The V and J genes are TRBV29-1 and TRBJ2-2; 13 bases are a match to TRBD2. The CDR3 has 14 amino acids. Germline loops: CDR1 SQVTM, CDR2 ANQGSEA. Trimming removed 7 bases from V and 8 bases from J; junction bases left unmatched: 7.

Details on this clonotype: One end of the junction fails to match germline, which may point to a read error. This chain uses TRBV7-9 with TRBJ1-1, with a possible D match to TRBD1 (6 bases). The germline CDR1 and CDR2 sequences are SEHNR and FQNEAQ (reference sequence). This CDR3 region has 13 residues. The CDR3 nucleotides are TGTGTCAGCAGCCGAGGGGGGAACACTGAAGCTTTCTTT. Encoded protein: CVSSRGGNTEAFF.

The chain links TRBV7-3 to TRBJ2-3; TRBD2 matches at 10 bases. Looked up from germline, CDR1 is SGHTA and CDR2 is FQGTGA. J was trimmed by 6 bases and V by 4 bases; bases with no gene match: 7. The CDR3 has 15 residues. The CDR3 bases are TGTGCCAGCAGCTCAGCGGGGGGGCCAGGGGATACGCAGTATTTT. As protein: CASSSAGGPGDTQYF.

Ten or more counts support this clonotype. The J gene is TRBJ1-2, the V gene TRBV6-5; 8 bases map to TRBD1. J gave up 4 bases and V 0 bases, and 1 base lay outside the gene matches. Germline loops: CDR1 MNHEY, CDR2 SVGAGI. This CDR3 is 14 amino acids long. CDR3 nucleotide sequence: TGTGCCAGCAGTTACTCACAGGGGGTCTATGGCTACACCTTC. Protein product: CASSYSQGVYGYTF.

This clonotype was detected only a few times. The chain joins TRBV4-1 to TRBJ1-5; D remains unclear. CDR3 length: 14 residues. CDR1 and CDR2 (germline): MGHRA, YSYEKL. V lost 1 base, J lost 4 bases, and 8 bases lay in between. The CDR3 region has the DNA TGCGCCAGCAGCCAAGGTTCAGGTAATCAGCCCCAGCATTTT. Protein: CASSQGSGNQPQHF.

The rearrangement links TRBV13 to TRBJ1-5, with 12 bases lining up with TRBD1. CDR3 size: 17 residues. Germline CDR1 reads PRHDT; CDR2 reads FYEKMQ (reference sequence). V trimming: 0 bases; J trimming: 7 bases; junction bases outside the gene matches: 7. This chain's CDR3 is CASSLGSGQGARQPQHF. The CDR3 DNA sequence: TGTGCCAGCAGCTTAGGCTCGGGACAGGGGGCCAGACAGCCCCAGCATTTT.

The V gene is TRBV7-9, the J gene TRBJ2-7; D is perhaps TRBD2 (6 bases). Trimming took off 8 bases at V and 5 bases at J, with 13 bases between the two ends. Germline-derived CDR1 and CDR2 are SEHNR and FQNEAQ (reference sequence). This CDR3 comprises 12 residues. The CDR3 loop reads CASRAGRNEQYF. CDR3 nucleotide sequence: TGTGCCAGCCGGGCAGGGAGGAACGAGCAGTACTTC.

This clonotype appeared many times. The chain has TRBV7-9 and TRBJ2-1; D gene uncertain. The CDR3 contains 13 residues. CDR1 SEHNR and CDR2 FQNEAQ come from the germline V gene (reference sequence). V was shortened by 7 bases and J by 7 bases, with 14 bases between the two germline ends. The CDR3 coding sequence is TGTGCCAGCACCCCCAACTTGAGAAATGAGCAGTTCTTC. It codes for CASTPNLRNEQFF.

This clonotype was seen more than once but under ten times. V and J are TRBV12-3 or TRBV12-4 and TRBJ2-1; the D gene is possibly TRBD1 (6 bases). V shed 4 bases and J shed 8 bases, with 15 bases lying between them. The CDR3 consists of 14 residues. The CDR3 is CASSSSRGYDEQFF. CDR3 DNA: TGTGCCAGCAGTTCCTCGAGGGGGTACGATGAGCAGTTCTTC.